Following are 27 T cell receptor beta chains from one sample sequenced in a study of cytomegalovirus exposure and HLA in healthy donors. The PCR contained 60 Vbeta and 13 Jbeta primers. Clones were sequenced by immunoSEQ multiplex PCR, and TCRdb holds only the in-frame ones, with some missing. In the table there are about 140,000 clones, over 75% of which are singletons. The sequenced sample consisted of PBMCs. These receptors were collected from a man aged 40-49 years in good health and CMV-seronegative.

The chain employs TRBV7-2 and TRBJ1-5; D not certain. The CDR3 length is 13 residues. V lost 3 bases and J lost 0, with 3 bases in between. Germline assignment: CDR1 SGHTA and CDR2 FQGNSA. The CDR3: CASSFYSNQPQHF. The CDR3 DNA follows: TGTGCCAGCAGCTTTTATAGCAATCAGCCCCAGCATTTT.

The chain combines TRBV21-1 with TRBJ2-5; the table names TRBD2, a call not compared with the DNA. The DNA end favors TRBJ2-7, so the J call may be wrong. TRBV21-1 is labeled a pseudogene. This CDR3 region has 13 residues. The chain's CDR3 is CASSKGWELEQYF. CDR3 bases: TGTGCCAGCAGTAAGGGTTGGGAGCTCGAGCAGTACTTC.

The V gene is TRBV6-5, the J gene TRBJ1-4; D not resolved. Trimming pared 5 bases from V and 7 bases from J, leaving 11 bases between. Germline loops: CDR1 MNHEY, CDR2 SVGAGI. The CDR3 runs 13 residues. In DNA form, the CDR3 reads TGTGCCAGCAGTCCGATTGCGTCTGAAAAACTGTTTTTT. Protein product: CASSPIASEKLFF.

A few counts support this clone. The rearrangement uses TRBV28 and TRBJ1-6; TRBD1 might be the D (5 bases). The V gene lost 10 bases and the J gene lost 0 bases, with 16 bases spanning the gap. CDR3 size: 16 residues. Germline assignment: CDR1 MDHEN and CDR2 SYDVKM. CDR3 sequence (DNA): TGTGCCACAGACCCGACAGATAGCTCCTATAATTCACCCCTCCACTTT. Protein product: CATDPTDSSYNSPLHF. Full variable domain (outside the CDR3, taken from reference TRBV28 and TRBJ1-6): DVKVTQSSRYLVKRTGEKVFLECVQDMDHENMFWYRQDPGLGLRLIYFSYDVKMKEKGDIPEGYSVSREKKERFSLILESASTNQTSMYLCATDPTDSSYNSPLHFGNGTRLTVT.

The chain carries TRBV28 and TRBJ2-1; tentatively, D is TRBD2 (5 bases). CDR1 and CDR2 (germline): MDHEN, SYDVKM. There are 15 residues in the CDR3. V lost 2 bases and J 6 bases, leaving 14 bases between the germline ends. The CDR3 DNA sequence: TGTGCCAGCAGTTTAGCCCGGGGATCGCGCAATGAGCAGTTCTTC. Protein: CASSLARGSRNEQFF.

The CDR3 loop is CASSQGGSFYEQYF. The CDR3, as DNA: TGTGCCAGCAGCCAGGGCGGGAGCTTCTACGAGCAGTACTTC. The J gene is TRBJ2-7, the V gene TRBV7-2; 7 bases match TRBD2. The germline V gene encodes CDR1 SGHTA and CDR2 FQGNSA. The CDR3 length is 14 residues. Losses at the gene ends were 5 bases for V and 3 bases for J; bases not matched to a gene: 7.

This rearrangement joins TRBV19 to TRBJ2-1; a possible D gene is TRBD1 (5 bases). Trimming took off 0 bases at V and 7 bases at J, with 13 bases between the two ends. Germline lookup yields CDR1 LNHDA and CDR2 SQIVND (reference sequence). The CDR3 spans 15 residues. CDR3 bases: TGTGCCAGTAGTATAGATCTAGACCCAGGGAATGAGCAGTTCTTC. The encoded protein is CASSIDLDPGNEQFF.

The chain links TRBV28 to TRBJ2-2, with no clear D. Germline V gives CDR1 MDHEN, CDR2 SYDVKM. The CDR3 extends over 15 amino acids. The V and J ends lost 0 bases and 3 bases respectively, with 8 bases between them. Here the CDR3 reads CASSLWKRDTGELFF. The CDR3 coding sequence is TGTGCCAGCAGTTTATGGAAGCGCGACACCGGGGAGCTGTTTTTT. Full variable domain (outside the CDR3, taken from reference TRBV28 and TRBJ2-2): DVKVTQSSRYLVKRTGEKVFLECVQDMDHENMFWYRQDPGLGLRLIYFSYDVKMKEKGDIPEGYSVSREKKERFSLILESASTNQTSMYLCASSLWKRDTGELFFGEGSRLTVL.

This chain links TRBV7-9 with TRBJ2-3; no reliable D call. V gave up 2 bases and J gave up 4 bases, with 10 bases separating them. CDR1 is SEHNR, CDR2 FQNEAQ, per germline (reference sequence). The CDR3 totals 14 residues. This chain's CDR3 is CASSLTGIADTQYF. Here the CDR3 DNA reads TGTGCCAGCAGCTTAACGGGTATCGCAGATACGCAGTATTTT.

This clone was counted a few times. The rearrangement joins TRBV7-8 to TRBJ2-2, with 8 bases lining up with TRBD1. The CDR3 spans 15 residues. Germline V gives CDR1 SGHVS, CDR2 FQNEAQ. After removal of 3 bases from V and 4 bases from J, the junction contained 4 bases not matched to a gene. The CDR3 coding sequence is TGTGCCAGCAGCTTCAGGACAGGGCCCACCGGGGAGCTGTTTTTT. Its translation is CASSFRTGPTGELFF.

CDR3 sequence (DNA): TGTGCCAGCAGTGAAAAGAGCGGGAGCTCCTACGAGCAGTACTTC. Amino acids: CASSEKSGSSYEQYF. The chain is built from TRBV6-4 and TRBJ2-7; 8 nucleotides agree with TRBD2. The CDR3 has 15 amino acids. From germline, CDR1 is MRHNA and CDR2 SNTAGT. The ends lost 3 bases at V and 0 bases at J; junction bases unmatched: 4.

The CDR3 region has the DNA TGTGCCAGCAGCTTGGTCGGGGATTCACCCCTCCACTTT. Translating it yields CASSLVGDSPLHF. The chain has TRBV5-6 and TRBJ1-6; D uncertain. Trimming pared 0 bases from V and 8 bases from J, leaving 6 bases between. CDR1 and CDR2 from the germline V gene are SGHDT and YYEEEE. The CDR3 extends over 13 amino acids.

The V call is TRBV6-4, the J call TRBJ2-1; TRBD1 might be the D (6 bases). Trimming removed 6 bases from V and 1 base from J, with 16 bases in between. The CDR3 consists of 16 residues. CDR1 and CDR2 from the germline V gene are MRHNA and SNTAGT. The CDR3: CASSATGFGSYNEQFF. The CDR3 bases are TGTGCCAGCAGCGCCACAGGGTTTGGGTCCTACAATGAGCAGTTCTTC.

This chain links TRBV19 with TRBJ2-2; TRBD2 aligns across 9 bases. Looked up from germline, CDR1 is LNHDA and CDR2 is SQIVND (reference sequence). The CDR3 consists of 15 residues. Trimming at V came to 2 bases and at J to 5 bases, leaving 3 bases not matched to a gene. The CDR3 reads CASSITSGPTGELFF. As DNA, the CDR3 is TGTGCCAGTAGTATAACTAGCGGGCCTACCGGGGAGCTGTTTTTT. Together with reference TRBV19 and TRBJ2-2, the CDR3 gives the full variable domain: DGGITQSPKYLFRKEGQNVTLSCEQNLNHDAMYWYRQDPGQGLRLIYYSQIVNDFQKGDIAEGYSVSREKKESFPLTVTSAQKNPTAFYLCASSITSGPTGELFFGEGSRLTVL.

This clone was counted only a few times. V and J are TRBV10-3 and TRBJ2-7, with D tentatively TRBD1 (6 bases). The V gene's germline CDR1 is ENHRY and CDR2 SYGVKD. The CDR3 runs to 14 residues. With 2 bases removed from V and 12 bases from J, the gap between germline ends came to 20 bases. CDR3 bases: TGTGCCATCAGTGAGAACGGACAGATGAGAAAGGGGTACTTC. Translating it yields CAISENGQMRKGYF.

This CDR3 reads CASSIDDRGDYGYTF. The DNA of the CDR3 is TGTGCCAGTAGTATAGATGACAGGGGGGACTATGGCTACACCTTC. The rearrangement uses TRBV19 and TRBJ1-2, with 9 bases identical to TRBD1. From germline, CDR1 is LNHDA and CDR2 SQIVND (reference sequence). The CDR3 has 15 amino acids. V shed 0 bases, J shed 3 bases, and the junction held 2 bases outside the gene matches.

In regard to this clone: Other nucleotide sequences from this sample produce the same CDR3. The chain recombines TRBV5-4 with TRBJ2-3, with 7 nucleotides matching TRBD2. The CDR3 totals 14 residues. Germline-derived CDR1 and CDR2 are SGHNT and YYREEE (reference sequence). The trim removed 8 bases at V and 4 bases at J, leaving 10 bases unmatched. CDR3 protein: CASTTEGGADTQYF. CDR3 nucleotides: TGTGCCAGTACTACGGAGGGAGGGGCAGATACGCAGTATTTT.

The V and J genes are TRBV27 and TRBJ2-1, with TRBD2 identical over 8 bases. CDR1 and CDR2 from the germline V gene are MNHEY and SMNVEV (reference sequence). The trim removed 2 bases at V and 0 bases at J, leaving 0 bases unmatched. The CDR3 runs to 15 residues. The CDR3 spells CASSLAGGSYNEQFF. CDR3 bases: TGTGCCAGCAGTTTAGCGGGAGGCTCCTACAATGAGCAGTTCTTC.

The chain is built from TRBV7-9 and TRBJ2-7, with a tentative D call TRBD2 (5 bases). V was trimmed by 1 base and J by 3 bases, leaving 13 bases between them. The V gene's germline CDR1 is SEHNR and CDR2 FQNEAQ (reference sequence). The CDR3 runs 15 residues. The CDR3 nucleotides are TGTGCCAGCAGCTTAGAAGCGGCAGGTTACTACGAGCAGTACTTC. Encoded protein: CASSLEAAGYYEQYF.

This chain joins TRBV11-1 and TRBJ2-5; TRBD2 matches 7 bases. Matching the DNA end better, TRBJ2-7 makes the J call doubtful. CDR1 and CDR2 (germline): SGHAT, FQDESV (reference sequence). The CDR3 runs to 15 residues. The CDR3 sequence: CASSLRREISYEQYF. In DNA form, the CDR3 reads TGTGCCAGCAGCTTAAGGCGGGAGATTTCCTACGAGCAGTACTTC.

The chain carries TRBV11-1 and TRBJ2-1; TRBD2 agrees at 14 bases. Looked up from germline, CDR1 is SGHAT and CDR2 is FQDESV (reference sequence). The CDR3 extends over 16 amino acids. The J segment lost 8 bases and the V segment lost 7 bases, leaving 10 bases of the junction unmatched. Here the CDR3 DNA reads TGTGCCAGCACCCTTTATGGGACTAGCGGGGGTTATGAGCAGTTCTTC. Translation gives CASTLYGTSGGYEQFF.

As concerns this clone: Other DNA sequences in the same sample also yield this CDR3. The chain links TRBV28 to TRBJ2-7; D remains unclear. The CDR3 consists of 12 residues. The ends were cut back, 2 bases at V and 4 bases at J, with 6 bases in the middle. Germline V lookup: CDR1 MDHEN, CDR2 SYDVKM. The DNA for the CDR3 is TGTGCCAGCAGTTTAGAGCTGTACGAGCAGTACTTC. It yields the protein CASSLELYEQYF.

CDR3 region: CASSPTGSNQPQHF. CDR3 nucleotide sequence: TGTGCCAGCAGTCCGACAGGGAGCAATCAGCCCCAGCATTTT. The V and J genes are TRBV6-5 and TRBJ1-5; 7 bases line up with TRBD1. The CDR3 contains 14 residues. V trimming: 5 bases; J trimming: 1 base; junction bases outside the gene matches: 2. Germline V gene lookup returns CDR1 MNHEY and CDR2 SVGAGI.

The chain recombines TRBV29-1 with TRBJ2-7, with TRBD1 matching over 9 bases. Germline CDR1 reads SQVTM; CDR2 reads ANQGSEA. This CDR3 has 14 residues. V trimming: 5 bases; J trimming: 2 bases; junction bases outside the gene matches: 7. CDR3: CSVLRDRATYEQYF. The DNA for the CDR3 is TGCAGCGTTCTTAGGGACAGGGCAACCTACGAGCAGTACTTC.

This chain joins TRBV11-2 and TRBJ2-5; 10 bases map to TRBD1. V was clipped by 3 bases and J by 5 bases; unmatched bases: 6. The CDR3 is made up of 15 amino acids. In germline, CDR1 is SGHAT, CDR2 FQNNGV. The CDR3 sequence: CASSLGQGSRETQYF. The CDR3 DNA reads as TGTGCCAGCAGCTTGGGACAGGGGTCTAGGGAGACCCAGTACTTC.

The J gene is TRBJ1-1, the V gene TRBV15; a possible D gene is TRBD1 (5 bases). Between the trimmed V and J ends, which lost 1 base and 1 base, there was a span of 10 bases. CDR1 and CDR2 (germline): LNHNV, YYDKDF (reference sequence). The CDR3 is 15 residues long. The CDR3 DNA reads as TGTGCCACCAGCAGAGGGGGCGGAAGGAACACTGAAGCTTTCTTT. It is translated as CATSRGGGRNTEAFF. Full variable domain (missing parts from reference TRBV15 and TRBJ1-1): DAMVIQNPRYQVTQFGKPVTLSCSQTLNHNVMYWYQQKSSQAPKLLFHYYDKDFNNEADTPDNFQSRRPNTSFCFLDIRSPGLGDTAMYLCATSRGGGRNTEAFFGQGTRLTVV.

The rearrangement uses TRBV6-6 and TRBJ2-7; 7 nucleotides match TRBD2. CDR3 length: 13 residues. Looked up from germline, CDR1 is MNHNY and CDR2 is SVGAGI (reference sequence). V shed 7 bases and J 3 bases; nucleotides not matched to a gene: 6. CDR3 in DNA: TGTGCCAGCACTGGGACGGGAGGCTACGAGCAGTACTTC. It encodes CASTGTGGYEQYF.